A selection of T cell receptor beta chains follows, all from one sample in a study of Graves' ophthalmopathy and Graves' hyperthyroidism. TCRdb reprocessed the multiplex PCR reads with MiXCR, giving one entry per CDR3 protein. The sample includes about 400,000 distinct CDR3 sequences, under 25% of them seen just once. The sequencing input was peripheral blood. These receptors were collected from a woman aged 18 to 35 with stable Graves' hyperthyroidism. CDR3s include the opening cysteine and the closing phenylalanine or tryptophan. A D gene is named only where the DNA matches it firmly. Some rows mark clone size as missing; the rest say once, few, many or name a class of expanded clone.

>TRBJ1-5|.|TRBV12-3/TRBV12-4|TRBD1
CASSGTGGWQPQHF
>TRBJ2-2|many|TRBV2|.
CASSEEMNTGELFF
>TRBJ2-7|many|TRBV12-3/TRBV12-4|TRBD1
CASSLQDRYATYF
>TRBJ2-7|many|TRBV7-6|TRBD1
CASSSGRTGRKPYEQYF
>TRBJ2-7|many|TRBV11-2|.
CASSLRIEQYF
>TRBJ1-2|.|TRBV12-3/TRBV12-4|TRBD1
CASSPDRDANYGYTF
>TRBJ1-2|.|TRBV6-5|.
CASSYYGANYGYTF
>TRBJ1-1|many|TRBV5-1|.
CASSLAGFGNTEAFF
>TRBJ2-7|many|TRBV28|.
CASSLRASRSYEQYF
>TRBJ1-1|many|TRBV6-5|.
CASSYSGGVVDTEAFF
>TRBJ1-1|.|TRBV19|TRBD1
CASSSSDPKTGAKLNTEAFF
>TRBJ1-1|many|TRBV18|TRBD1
CASSPDRGAWTEAFF
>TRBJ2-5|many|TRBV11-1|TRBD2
CASSLGTSGRAFQETQYF
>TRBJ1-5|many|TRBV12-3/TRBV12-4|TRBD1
CASSPIQGNPRNQPQHF
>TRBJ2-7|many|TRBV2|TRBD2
CASREGLAGGPSSYEQYF
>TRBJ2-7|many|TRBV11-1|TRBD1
CASSTTPGQLNYEQYF
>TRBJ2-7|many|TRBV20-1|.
CSAREWAGNYEQYF
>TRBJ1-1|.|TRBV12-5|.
CASAFPTEAFF
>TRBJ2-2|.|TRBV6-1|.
CASSVSWGHPGELFF
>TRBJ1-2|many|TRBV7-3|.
CASSLNGGNNYGYTF
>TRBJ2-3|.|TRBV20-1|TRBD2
CSASPLVDREGPPDTQYF
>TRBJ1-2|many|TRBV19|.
CASTTQAGVYGYTF
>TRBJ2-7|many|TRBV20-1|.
CSARSESIHERYF
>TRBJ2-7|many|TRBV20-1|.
CSAGPGSSLLYEQYF
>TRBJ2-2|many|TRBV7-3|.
CASSFGGGNTGELFF
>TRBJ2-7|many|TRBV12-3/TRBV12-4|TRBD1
CASSPSSDRDSANYEQYF
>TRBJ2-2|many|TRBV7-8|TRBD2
CASSQTSGIIGELFF
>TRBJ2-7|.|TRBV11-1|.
CASSLNYHEQYF
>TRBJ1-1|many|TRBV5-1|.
CASSLDVGGNTEAFF
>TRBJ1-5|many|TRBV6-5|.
CASSYRPGQPQHF
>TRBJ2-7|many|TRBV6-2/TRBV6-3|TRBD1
CAGTGGSPRPPSAYYEQYF
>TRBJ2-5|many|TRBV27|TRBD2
CASSLSGRGRETQYF
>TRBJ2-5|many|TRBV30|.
CAWSYGSSGETQYF
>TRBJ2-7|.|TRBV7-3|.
CASKRGPGAYGQYF
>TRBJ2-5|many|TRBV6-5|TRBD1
CASKKGQGQETQYF
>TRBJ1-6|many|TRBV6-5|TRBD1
CASSSAGTAYSVNSPLHF
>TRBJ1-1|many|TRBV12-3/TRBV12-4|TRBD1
CASYPFRGMNTEAFF
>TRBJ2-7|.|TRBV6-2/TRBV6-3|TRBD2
CVCSLGTIGRYYEQYF
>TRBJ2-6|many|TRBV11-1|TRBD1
CASSQTGGPGANVLTF
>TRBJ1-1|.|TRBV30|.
CAWRDPLRTEAFF
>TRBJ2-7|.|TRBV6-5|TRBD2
CASSYGGTSYQQYF
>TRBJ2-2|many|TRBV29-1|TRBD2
CSVGGRGTGELFF
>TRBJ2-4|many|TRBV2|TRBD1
CASEKRPTGGLAKNIKYF
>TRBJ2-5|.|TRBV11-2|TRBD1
CASTQGEKETQYF
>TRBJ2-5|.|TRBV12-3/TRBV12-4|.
CASALTQGTGETQYF
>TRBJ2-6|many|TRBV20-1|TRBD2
CSTAGESSGANVLTF
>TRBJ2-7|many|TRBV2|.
CASSEMAAANSYEQYF
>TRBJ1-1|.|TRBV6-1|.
CASSGPDDYYPEAFF
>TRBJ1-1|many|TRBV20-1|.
CSAQDVNTEAFF
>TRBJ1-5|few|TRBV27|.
CASRAGGGHGGNQPQHF
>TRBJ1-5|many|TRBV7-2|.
CASSLQGRIQPQHF
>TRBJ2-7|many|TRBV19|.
CASSISLLNEQYF
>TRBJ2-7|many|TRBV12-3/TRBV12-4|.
CASSLGGLGYEQYF